This T cell receptor (beta chain) was sequenced for a study of identical twins. Findings and limits, study-wide: Compared with models, monozygotic twins showed more out-of-frame TCR alpha sharing.

V gave up 2 bases and J gave up 1 base, with 7 bases separating them. The CDR3 has 14 amino acids. CDR1 is KGHDR and CDR2 is SFDVKD in the germline V gene. TCRdb reprocessed the 5' RACE reads with MiXCR, giving one entry per CDR3 protein. Here the sample spans a few hundred thousand distinct CDR3 sequences, around 15% being singletons. Concerning this clonotype itself: Its antigen is unknown.

Separately, the same data were catalogued under a study of yellow fever vaccine responses in identical twins.

V gene TRBV24-1 combines with J gene TRBJ2-5; D is undetermined. The sequenced sample consisted of CD4+ T cells sorted from blood. The origin of this receptor is a woman under 30 in good health. This CDR3 reads CATSDYNRQETQYF. The CDR3 DNA sequence: TGTGCCACCAGTGATTATAATCGCCAAGAGACCCAGTACTTC.